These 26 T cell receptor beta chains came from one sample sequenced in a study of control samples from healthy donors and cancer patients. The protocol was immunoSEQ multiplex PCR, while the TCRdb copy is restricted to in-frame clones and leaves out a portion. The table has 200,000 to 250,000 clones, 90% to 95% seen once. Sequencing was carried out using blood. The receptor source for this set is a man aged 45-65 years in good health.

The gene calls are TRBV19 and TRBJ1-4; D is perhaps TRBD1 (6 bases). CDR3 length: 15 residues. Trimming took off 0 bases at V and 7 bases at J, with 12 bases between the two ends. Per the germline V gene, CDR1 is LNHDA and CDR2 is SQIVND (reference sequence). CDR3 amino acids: CASSIEGRGAEKLFF. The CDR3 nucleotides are TGTGCCAGTAGTATAGAAGGGAGGGGGGCTGAAAAACTGTTTTTT.

Written as DNA, the CDR3 is TGTGCCAGTAGGGGGCGAGGGTACAATGAGCAGTTCTTC. It translates to CASRGRGYNEQFF. V usage is TRBV19 and J usage is TRBJ2-1; tentatively, D is TRBD1 or TRBD2 (5 bases each). V was shortened by 6 bases and J by 4 bases, with 10 bases between the two germline ends. Germline assignment: CDR1 LNHDA and CDR2 SQIVND (reference sequence). The CDR3 totals 13 residues.

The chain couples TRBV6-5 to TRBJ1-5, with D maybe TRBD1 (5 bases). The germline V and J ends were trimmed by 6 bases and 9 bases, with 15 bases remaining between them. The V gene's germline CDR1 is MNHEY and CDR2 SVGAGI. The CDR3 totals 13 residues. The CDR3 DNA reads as TGTGCCAGCAGCCAGCAGGGTCCCGGGCCCCAGCATTTT. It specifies CASSQQGPGPQHF.

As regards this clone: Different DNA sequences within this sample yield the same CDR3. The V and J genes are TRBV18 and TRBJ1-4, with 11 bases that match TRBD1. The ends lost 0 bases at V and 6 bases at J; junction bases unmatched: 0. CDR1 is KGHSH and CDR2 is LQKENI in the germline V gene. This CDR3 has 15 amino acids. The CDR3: CASSPPGQGDEKLFF. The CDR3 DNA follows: TGTGCCAGCTCACCACCGGGACAGGGGGATGAAAAACTGTTTTTT.

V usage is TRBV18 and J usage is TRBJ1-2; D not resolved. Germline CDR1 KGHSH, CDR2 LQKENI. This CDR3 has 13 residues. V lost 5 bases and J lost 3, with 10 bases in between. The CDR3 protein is CASSYSVDYGYTF. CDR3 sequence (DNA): TGTGCCAGCTCATACAGCGTGGACTATGGCTACACCTTC.

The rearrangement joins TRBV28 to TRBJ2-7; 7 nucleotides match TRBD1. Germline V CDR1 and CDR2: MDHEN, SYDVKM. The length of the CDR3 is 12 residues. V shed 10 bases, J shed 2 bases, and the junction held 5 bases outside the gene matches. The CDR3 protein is CATTQGAYEQYV. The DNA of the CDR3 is TGTGCCACCACCCAGGGGGCCTACGAGCAGTACGTC.

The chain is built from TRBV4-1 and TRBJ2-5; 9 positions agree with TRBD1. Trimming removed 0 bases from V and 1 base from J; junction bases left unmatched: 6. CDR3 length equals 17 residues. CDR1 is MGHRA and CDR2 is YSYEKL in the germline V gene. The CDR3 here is CASSQDRGTGTQETQYF. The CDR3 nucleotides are TGCGCCAGCAGCCAAGACCGCGGGACAGGGACCCAAGAGACCCAGTACTTC.

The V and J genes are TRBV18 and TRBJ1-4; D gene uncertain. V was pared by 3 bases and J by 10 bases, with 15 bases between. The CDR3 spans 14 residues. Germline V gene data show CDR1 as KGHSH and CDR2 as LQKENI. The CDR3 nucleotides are TGTGCCAGCTCACCCCCCGCAGAGGGAGGAAAACTGTTTTTT. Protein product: CASSPPAEGGKLFF.

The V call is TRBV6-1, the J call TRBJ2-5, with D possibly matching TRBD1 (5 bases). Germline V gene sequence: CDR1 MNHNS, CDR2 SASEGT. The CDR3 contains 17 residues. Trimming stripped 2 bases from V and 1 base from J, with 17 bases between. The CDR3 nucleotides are TGTGCCAGCAGTGAAAAGGGGCCCCCCGGCCCCCAAGAGACCCAGTACTTC. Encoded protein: CASSEKGPPGPQETQYF.

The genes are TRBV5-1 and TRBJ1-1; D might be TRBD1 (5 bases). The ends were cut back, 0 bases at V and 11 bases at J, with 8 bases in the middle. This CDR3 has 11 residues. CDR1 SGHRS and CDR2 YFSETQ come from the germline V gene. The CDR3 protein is CASSLGGDAFF. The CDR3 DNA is TGCGCCAGCAGCTTGGGCGGGGACGCTTTCTTT. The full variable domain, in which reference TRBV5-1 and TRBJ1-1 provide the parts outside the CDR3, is KAGVTQTPRYLIKTRGQQVTLSCSPISGHRSVSWYQQTPGQGLQFLFEYFSETQRNKGNFPGRFSGRQFSNSRSEMNVSTLELGDSALYLCASSLGGDAFFGQGTRLTVV.

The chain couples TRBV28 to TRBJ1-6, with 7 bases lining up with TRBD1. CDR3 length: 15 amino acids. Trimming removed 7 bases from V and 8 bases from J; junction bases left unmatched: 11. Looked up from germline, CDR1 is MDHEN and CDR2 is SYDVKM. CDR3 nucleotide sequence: TGTGCCAGCAACCCGACAGGGATGTTTGATTCACCCCTCCACTTT. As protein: CASNPTGMFDSPLHF.

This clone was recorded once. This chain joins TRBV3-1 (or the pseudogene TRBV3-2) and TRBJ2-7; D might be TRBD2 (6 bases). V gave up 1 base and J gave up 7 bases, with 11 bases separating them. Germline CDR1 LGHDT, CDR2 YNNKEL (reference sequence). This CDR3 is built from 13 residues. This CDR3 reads CASSQVTSREQYF. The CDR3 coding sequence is TGTGCCAGCAGCCAAGTGACTAGTAGAGAGCAGTACTTC.

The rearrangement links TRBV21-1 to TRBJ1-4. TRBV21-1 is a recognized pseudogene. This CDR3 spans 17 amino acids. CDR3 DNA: TGTGCCAGCAGCAAAGTCGGGGTTTGGATGGTAAAGGAAAAACTGTTTTTT. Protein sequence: CASSKVGVWMVKEKLFF.

For the CDR3, the DNA is TGTGCCAGCAGCTTGAGGGGTAACTATGGCTACACCTTC. Its protein is CASSLRGNYGYTF. V gene TRBV5-6 combines with J gene TRBJ1-2, with D perhaps TRBD1 (5 bases). CDR1 SGHDT and CDR2 YYEEEE come from the germline V gene. This CDR3 region has 13 residues. Trimming pared 1 base from V and 1 base from J, leaving 5 bases between.

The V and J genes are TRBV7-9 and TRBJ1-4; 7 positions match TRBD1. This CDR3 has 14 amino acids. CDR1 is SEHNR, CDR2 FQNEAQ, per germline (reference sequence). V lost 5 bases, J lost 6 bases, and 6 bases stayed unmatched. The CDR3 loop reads CASSTGQAYEKLFF. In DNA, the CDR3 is TGTGCCAGCAGCACCGGACAGGCGTATGAAAAACTGTTTTTT. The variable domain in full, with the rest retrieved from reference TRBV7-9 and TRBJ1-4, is DTGVSQNPRHKITKRGQNVTFRCDPISEHNRLYWYRQTLGQGPEFLTYFQNEAQLEKSRLLSDRFSAERPKGSFSTLEIQRTEQGDSAMYLCASSTGQAYEKLFFGSGTQLSVL.

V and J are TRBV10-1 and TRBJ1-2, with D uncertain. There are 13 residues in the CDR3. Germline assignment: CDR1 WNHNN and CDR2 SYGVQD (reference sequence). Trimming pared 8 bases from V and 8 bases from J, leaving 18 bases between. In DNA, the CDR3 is TGCGCCAGCTCCCGGAGTGGGGAGAGGGGCTACACCTTC. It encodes CASSRSGERGYTF.

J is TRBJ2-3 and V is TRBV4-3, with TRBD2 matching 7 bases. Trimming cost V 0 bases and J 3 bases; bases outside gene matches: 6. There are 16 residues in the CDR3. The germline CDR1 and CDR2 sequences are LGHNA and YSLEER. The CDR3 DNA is TGCGCCAGCAGCCAAGATCTCGGGGGGTGGACAGATACGCAGTATTTT. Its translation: CASSQDLGGWTDTQYF.

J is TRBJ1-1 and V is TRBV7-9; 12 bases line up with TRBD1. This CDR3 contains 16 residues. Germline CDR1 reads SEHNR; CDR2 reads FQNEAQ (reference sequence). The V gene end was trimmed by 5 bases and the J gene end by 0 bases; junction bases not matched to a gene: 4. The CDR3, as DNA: TGTGCCAGCAGCCCGGGACAGGGGGCCTTGAACACTGAAGCTTTCTTT. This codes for CASSPGQGALNTEAFF.

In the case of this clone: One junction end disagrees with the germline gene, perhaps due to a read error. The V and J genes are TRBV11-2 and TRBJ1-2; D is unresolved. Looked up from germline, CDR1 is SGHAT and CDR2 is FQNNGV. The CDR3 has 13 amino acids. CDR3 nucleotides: TGTGCCAGCAGCTCCCACGGTCTCGGTGGCTACACCTTT. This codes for CASSSHGLGGYTF.

CDR3 region: CASSLQGGNQPQHF. The CDR3 DNA is TGTGCCAGCAGTCTACAGGGGGGCAATCAGCCCCAGCATTTT. V and J are TRBV27 and TRBJ1-5, with 8 bases lining up with TRBD1. Germline loops: CDR1 MNHEY, CDR2 SMNVEV (reference sequence). The CDR3 loop spans 14 amino acids. Trimming at V came to 5 bases and at J to 2 bases, leaving 2 bases not matched to a gene.

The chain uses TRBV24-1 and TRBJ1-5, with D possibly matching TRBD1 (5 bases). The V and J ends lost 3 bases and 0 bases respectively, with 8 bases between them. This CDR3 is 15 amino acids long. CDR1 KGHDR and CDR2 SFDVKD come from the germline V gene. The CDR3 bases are TGTGCCACCAGTGATAACAGGTATAGCAATCAGCCCCAGCATTTT. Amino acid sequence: CATSDNRYSNQPQHF.

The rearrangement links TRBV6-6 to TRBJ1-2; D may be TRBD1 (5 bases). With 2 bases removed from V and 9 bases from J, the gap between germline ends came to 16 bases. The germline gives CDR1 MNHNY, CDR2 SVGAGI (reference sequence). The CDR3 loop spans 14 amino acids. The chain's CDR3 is CASSYADDPDSYTF. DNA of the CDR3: TGTGCCAGCAGTTACGCTGACGACCCGGACAGCTACACCTTC.

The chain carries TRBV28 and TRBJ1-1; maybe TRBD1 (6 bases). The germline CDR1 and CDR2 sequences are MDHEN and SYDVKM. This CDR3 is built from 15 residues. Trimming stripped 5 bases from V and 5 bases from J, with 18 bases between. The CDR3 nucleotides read TGTGCCAGCAGTCTCCGGGACACCTTTTTGACTGAAGCTTTCTTT. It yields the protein CASSLRDTFLTEAFF.

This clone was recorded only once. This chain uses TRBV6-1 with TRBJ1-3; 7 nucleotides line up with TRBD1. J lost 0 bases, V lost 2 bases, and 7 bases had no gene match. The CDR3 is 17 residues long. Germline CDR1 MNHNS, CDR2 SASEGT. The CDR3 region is CASSEYGDSSSGNTIYF. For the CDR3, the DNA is TGTGCCAGCAGTGAATATGGGGACAGCAGCTCTGGAAACACCATATATTTT.

CDR3 sequence (DNA): TGTGCCAGCAGTTTATTACGGGGTGCGAACACTGAAGCTTTCTTT. Translating it yields CASSLLRGANTEAFF. V and J are TRBV27 and TRBJ1-1; D is ambiguous. The CDR3 is 15 amino acids. The germline V gene has CDR1 MNHEY and CDR2 SMNVEV (reference sequence). The V end was cut by 1 base, the J end by 1 base, with 10 bases between.

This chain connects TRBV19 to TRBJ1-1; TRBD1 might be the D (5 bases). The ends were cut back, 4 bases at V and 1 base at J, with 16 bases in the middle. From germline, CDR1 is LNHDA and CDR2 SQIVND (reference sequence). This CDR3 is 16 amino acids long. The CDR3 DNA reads TGTGCCAGTAGTAAAGGGCAGGGACCCCAGAACACTGAAGCTTTCTTT. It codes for CASSKGQGPQNTEAFF.